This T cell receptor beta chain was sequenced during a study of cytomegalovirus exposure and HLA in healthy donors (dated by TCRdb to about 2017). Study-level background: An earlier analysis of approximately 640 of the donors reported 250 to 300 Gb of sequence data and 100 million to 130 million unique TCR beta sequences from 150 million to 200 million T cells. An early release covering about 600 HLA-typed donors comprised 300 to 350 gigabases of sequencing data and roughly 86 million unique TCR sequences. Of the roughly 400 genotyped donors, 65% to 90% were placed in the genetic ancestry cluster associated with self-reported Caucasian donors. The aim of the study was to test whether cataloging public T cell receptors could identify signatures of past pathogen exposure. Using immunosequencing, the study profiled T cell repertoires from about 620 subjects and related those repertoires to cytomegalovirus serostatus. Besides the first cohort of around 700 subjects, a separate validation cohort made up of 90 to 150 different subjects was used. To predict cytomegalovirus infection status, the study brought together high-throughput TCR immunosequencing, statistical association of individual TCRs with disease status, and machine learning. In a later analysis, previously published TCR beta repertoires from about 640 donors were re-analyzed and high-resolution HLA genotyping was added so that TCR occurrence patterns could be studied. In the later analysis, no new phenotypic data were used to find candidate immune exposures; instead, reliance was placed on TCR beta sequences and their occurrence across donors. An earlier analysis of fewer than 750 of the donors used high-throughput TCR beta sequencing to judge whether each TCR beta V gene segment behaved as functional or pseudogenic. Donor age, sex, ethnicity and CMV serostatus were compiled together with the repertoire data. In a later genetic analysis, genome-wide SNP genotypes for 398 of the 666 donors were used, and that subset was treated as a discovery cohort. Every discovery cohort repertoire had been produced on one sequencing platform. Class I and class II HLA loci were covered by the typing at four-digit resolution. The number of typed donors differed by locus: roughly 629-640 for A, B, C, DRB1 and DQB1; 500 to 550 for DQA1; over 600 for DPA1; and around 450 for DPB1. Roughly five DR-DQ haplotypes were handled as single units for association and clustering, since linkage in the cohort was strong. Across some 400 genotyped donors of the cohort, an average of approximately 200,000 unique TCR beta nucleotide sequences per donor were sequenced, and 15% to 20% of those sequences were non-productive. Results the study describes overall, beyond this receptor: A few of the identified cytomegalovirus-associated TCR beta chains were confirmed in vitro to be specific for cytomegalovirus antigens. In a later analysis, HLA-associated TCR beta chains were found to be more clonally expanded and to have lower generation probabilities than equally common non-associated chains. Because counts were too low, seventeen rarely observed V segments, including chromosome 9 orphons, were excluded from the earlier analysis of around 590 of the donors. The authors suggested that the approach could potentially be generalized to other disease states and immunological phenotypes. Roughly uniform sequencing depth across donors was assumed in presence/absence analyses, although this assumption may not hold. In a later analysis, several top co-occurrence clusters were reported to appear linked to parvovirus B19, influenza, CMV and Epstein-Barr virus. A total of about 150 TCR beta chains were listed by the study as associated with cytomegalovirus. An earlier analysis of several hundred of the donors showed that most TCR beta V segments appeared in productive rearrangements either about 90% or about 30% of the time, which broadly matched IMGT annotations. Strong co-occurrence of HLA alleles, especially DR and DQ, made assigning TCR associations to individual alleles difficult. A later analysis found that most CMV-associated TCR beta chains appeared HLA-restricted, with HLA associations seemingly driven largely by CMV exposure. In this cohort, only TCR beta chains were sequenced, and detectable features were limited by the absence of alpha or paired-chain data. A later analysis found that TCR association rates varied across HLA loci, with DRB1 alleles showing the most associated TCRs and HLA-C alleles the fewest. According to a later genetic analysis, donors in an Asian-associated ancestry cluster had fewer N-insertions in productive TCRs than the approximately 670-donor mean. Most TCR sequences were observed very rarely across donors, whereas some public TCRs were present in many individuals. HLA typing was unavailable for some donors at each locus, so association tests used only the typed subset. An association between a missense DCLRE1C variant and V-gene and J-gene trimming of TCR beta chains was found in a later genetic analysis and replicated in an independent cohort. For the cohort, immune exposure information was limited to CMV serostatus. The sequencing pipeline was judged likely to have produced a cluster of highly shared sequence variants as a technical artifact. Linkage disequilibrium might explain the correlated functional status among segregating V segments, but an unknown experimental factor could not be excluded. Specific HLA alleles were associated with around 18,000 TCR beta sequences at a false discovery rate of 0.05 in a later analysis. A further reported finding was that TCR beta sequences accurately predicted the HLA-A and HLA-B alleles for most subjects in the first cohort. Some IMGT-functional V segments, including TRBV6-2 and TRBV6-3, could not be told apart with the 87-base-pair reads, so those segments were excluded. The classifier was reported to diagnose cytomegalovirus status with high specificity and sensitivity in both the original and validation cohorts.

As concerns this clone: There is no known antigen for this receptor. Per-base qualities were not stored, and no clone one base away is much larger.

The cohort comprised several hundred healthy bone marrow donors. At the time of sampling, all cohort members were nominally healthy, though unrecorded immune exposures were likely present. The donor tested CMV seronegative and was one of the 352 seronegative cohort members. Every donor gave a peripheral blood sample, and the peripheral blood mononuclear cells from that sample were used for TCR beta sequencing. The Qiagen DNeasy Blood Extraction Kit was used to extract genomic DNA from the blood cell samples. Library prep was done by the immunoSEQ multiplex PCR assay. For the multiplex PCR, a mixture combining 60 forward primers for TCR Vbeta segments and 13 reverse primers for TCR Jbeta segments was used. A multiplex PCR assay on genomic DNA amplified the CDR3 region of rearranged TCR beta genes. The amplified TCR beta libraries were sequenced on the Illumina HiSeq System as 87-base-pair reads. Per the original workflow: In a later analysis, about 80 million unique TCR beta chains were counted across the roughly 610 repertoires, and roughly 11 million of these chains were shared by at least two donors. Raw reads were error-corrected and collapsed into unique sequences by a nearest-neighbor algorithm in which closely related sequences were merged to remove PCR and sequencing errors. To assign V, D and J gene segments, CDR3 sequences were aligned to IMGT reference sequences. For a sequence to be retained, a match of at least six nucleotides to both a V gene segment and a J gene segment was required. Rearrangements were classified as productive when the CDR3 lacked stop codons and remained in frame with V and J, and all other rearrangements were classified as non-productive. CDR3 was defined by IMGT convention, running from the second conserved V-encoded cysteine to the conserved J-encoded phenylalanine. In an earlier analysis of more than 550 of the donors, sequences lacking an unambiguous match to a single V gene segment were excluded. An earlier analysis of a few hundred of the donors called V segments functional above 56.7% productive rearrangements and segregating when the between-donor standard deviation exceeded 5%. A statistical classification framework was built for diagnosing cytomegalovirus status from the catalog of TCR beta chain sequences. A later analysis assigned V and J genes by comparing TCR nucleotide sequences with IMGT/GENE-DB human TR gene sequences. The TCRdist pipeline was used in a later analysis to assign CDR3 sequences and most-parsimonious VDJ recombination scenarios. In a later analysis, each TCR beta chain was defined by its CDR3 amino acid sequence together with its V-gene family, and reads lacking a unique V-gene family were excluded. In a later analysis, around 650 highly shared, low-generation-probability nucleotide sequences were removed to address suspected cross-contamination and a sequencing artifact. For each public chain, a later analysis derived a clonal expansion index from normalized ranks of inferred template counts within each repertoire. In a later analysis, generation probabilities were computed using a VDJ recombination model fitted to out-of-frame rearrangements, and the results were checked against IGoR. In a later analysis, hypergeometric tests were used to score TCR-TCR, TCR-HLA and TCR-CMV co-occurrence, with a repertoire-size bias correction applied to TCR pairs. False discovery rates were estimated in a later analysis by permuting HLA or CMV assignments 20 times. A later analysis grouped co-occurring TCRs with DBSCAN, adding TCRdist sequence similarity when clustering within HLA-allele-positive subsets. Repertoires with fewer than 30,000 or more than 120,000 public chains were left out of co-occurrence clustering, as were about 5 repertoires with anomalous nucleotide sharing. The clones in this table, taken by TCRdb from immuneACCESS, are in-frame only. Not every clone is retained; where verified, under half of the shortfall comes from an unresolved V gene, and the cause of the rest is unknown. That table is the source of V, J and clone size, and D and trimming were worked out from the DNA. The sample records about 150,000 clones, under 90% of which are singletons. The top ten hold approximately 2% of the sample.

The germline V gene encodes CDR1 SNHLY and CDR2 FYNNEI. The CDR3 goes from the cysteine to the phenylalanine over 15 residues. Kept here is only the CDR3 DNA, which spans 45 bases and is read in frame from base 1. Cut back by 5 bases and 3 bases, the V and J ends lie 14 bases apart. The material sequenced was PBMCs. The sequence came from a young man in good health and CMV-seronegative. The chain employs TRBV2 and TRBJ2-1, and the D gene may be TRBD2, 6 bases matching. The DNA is TGTGCCAGCAGTCCGGAGGAGGGTCGCTACAATGAGCAGTTCTTC. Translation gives CASSPEEGRYNEQFF.